This T cell receptor beta chain originates from a study of T cell repertoires in cytomegalovirus infection. There are many counts of this clonotype. Its antigen is unidentified. Study-level points and caveats: Individuals carrying CMV plus the relevant HLA were identified by cumulative frequency of public TCR beta families.

MiXCR, applied by TCRdb to the reads, yields one record per CDR3 protein. The data contain approximately 730,000 distinct CDR3 sequences, 30% to 35% of them singletons. V was shortened by 1 base and J by 0 bases, with 7 bases between the two germline ends. The germline CDR1 and CDR2 sequences are SGHTA and FQGNSA. The CDR3 runs 15 residues. This rearrangement joins TRBV7-2 to TRBJ1-5, with D uncertain. The source is a human donor in good health (CMV status not recorded). Some clones in this sample may be carry-over from other donors' samples. Sequencing used cultured PBMCs, obtained from culture after CMV antigen stimulation. The CDR3 region has the DNA TGTGCCAGCAGCTTAGTCGGACGTAGCAATCAGCCCCAGCATTTT. Its translation: CASSLVGRSNQPQHF. Filled out from reference TRBV7-2 and TRBJ1-5, the complete variable domain reads GAGVSQSPSNKVTEKGKDVELRCDPISGHTALYWYRQSLGQGLEFLIYFQGNSAPDKSGLPSDRFSAERTGGSVSTLTIQRTQQEDSAVYLCASSLVGRSNQPQHFGDGTRLSIL.